What follows are 8 T cell receptor beta chains derived from one specimen sequenced in a study of molecular identifiers for immune sequencing clone quantification. TCRdb re-derived calls from the PCR reads in MiXCR, one entry per CDR3 protein. The sample carries hundreds of thousands of distinct CDR3 sequences, about 25% recorded once. Sequences were obtained from naive CD8+ T cells from blood, with Jurkat cell RNA spiked in. Subset given: FACS-sorted CD8+CD4-CCR7+CD45RA+ naive T cells. All receptors come from a human donor in good health. Some libraries in this study had Jurkat cell RNA spiked in.

This clonotype appeared many times. The chain recombines TRBV6-2 or TRBV6-3 with TRBJ2-3, with D possibly matching TRBD1 (6 bases). Germline-derived CDR1 and CDR2 are MNHEY and SVGEGT. Trimming cost V 6 bases and J 6 bases, with 19 bases left between them. There are 15 residues in the CDR3. DNA of the CDR3: TGTGCCAGCAGCTCACCGGGACAAGTGCCGGATACGCAGTATTTT. Translation gives CASSSPGQVPDTQYF.

Details on this clonotype: One base away lies a much larger clone, so this may be a sequencing read error. CDR3 loop: CAGSTSDAGTSYNEQFF. CDR3 nucleotide sequence: TGTGCCGGCAGCACCTCCGACGCGGGGACCTCCTACAATGAGCAGTTCTTC. The V gene is TRBV28, the J gene TRBJ2-1; the D gene is possibly TRBD2 (6 bases). The CDR3 sequence is 17 residues long. Germline V gene lookup returns CDR1 MDHEN and CDR2 SYDVKM.

J is TRBJ2-1 and V is TRBV9; maybe TRBD2 (6 bases). With 0 bases removed from V and 5 bases from J, the gap between germline ends came to 15 bases. The V gene's germline CDR1 is SGDLS and CDR2 YYNGEE. The CDR3 spans 16 residues. CDR3 nucleotide sequence: TGTGCCAGCAGCGTAGTGACTAGTTTTCCGGACAATGAGCAGTTCTTC. The encoded protein is CASSVVTSFPDNEQFF.

This clonotype was seen only a few times. The chain is built from TRBV19 and TRBJ2-1; D may match TRBD1 or TRBD2 (5 bases each). This CDR3 region has 14 residues. Trimming left V 3 bases short and J 4 bases short, with 10 bases between. CDR1 LNHDA and CDR2 SQIVND come from the germline V gene (reference sequence). The CDR3 region has the DNA TGTGCCAGTAGTATCGGGGCGACGTACAATGAGCAGTTCTTC. Translated: CASSIGATYNEQFF. Combining the CDR3 with reference TRBV19 and TRBJ2-1 gives the whole variable domain DGGITQSPKYLFRKEGQNVTLSCEQNLNHDAMYWYRQDPGQGLRLIYYSQIVNDFQKGDIAEGYSVSREKKESFPLTVTSAQKNPTAFYLCASSIGATYNEQFFGPGTRLTVL.

This clonotype was picked up a small number of times. The chain is built from TRBV23-1 and TRBJ1-6, with 9 bases identical to TRBD1. Being an ORF, TRBV23-1 has a function that is uncertain. There are 18 residues in the CDR3. V lost 2 bases and J lost 3; bases outside the gene matches: 8. In DNA form, the CDR3 reads TGCGCCAGCAGTCAAAGCCGGGACAGGGCAAACTATAATTCACCCCTCCACTTT. Translating it yields CASSQSRDRANYNSPLHF.

As concerns this clonotype: Possible read error: a much larger clone is one base away. V is TRBV20-1 and J is TRBJ2-5; the D is unclear. V lost 1 base and J 7 bases, leaving 31 bases between the germline ends. The CDR3 is 19 residues long. Germline V lookup: CDR1 DFQATT, CDR2 SNEGSKA (reference sequence). The CDR3 protein is CSARGDHRLESYLPPTQYF. CDR3 nucleotide sequence: TGCAGTGCTAGAGGAGATCATCGTCTGGAGAGTTATTTACCACCGACCCAGTACTTC.

The rearrangement uses TRBV7-9 and TRBJ1-5, with 9 bases identical to TRBD1. Germline CDR1 is SEHNR and CDR2 is FQNEAQ (reference sequence). J lost 7 bases, V lost 1 base, and 5 bases had no gene match. CDR3 size: 15 residues. CDR3 sequence: CASSLGDRERQPQHF. In DNA, the CDR3 is TGTGCCAGCAGCTTAGGGGACAGGGAACGACAGCCCCAGCATTTT.

The genes are TRBV12-3 or TRBV12-4 and TRBJ1-2; 9 bases align to TRBD1. Trimming cost V 4 bases and J 7 bases; bases outside gene matches: 13. The length of the CDR3 is 16 residues. CDR3 sequence reads: CASSCPPGQGICGYTF. CDR3 bases: TGTGCCAGCAGTTGCCCCCCGGGACAGGGTATTTGTGGCTACACCTTC.